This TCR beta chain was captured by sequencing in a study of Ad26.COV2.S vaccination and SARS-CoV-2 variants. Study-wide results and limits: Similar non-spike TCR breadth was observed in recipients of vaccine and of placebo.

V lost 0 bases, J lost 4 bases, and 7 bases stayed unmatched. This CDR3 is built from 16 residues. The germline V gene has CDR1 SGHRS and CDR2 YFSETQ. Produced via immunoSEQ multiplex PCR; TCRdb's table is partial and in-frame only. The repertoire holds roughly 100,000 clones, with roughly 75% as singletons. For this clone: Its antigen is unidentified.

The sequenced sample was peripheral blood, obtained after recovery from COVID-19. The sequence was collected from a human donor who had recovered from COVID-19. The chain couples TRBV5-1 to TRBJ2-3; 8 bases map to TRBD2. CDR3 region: CASSLDTGGPADTQYF. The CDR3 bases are TGCGCCAGCAGCTTGGACACGGGGGGGCCTGCAGATACGCAGTATTTT. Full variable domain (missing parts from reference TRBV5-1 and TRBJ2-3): KAGVTQTPRYLIKTRGQQVTLSCSPISGHRSVSWYQQTPGQGLQFLFEYFSETQRNKGNFPGRFSGRQFSNSRSEMNVSTLELGDSALYLCASSLDTGGPADTQYFGPGTRLTVL.